Listed here are 32 T cell receptor beta chains from one sample, sequenced in a study of vaccination effects on CD4 cells after COVID-19. Profiling relied on immunoSEQ multiplex PCR, and the TCRdb table lists in-frame clones only, not all of them. The sample yields tens of thousands of clones, over 65% seen once. The culture ran for around nine days, and then CD4+ T cells were isolated. These receptors have no identified antigens. The sequenced sample was CD4+ T cells from PBMCs cultured without peptide, obtained before COVID-19 vaccination. Every receptor here comes from a human donor who received a COVID-19 vaccine.

In this sample, this clone turned up a few times. The rearrangement uses TRBV3-1 (or the pseudogene TRBV3-2) and TRBJ2-5; TRBD2 matches 9 bases. Germline values: CDR1 LGHDT, CDR2 YNNKEL (reference sequence). This CDR3 has 16 amino acids. The V gene end was trimmed by 4 bases and the J gene end by 5 bases; junction bases not matched to a gene: 11. In DNA form, the CDR3 reads TGTGCCAGCAGCCCGACCAATAGCGGGGGTCTGGAGACCCAGTACTTC. It translates to CASSPTNSGGLETQYF.

The chain joins TRBV5-1 to TRBJ2-3, with TRBD2 as a possible D gene (6 bases). V was pared by 3 bases and J by 3 bases, with 11 bases between. CDR3 length: 14 amino acids. Germline V gene data show CDR1 as SGHRS and CDR2 as YFSETQ. CDR3 residues: CASSSRLVTDTQYF. The CDR3 region has the DNA TGCGCCAGCAGCTCTCGACTAGTAACAGATACGCAGTATTTT.

The V and J genes are TRBV7-2 and TRBJ1-1; a weak D match, TRBD1 (5 bases). Germline assignment: CDR1 SGHTA and CDR2 FQGNSA. The CDR3 sequence is 16 residues long. V dropped 3 bases and J dropped 8 bases, with 22 bases sitting between them. The CDR3, as DNA: TGTGCCAGCAGCTTCCGACCGGGGGGACTTAAGGCCGAAGCTTTCTTT. Translation gives CASSFRPGGLKAEAFF.

This clone was seen just once. The rearrangement uses TRBV5-1 and TRBJ1-1; D is perhaps TRBD1 (6 bases). The germline V and J ends were trimmed by 0 bases and 2 bases, with 17 bases remaining between them. The CDR3 sequence is 17 residues long. Germline V lookup: CDR1 SGHRS, CDR2 YFSETQ. The chain's CDR3 is CASSLVPQGRTNTEAFF. CDR3 bases: TGCGCCAGCAGCTTGGTACCGCAGGGGCGCACAAACACTGAAGCTTTCTTT. The variable domain in full, with the rest retrieved from reference TRBV5-1 and TRBJ1-1, is KAGVTQTPRYLIKTRGQQVTLSCSPISGHRSVSWYQQTPGQGLQFLFEYFSETQRNKGNFPGRFSGRQFSNSRSEMNVSTLELGDSALYLCASSLVPQGRTNTEAFFGQGTRLTVV.

As DNA, the CDR3 is TGTGCCAGTAGTACTAACAGGGGTGAGACCCAGTACTTC. This translates into CASSTNRGETQYF. The rearrangement joins TRBV19 to TRBJ2-5, with 7 bases lining up with TRBD1. The CDR3 is 13 residues long. Germline CDR1 reads LNHDA; CDR2 reads SQIVND (reference sequence). Trimming removed 4 bases from V and 5 bases from J; junction bases left unmatched: 4.

This chain uses TRBV12-3 or TRBV12-4 with TRBJ1-2; D unclear. V gave up 6 bases and J gave up 4 bases, with 9 bases separating them. The CDR3 consists of 12 residues. CDR3 in amino acids: CASSTWGYGYTF. In nucleotides, the CDR3 is TGTGCCAGCAGCACTTGGGGCTATGGCTACACCTTC.

This chain connects TRBV9 to TRBJ1-1; D is unresolved. The CDR3 totals 13 residues. Germline lookup yields CDR1 SGDLS and CDR2 YYNGEE. V was trimmed by 4 bases and J by 0 bases, leaving 7 bases between them. The CDR3 region has the DNA TGTGCCAGCAGCCCTAACCTGAACACTGAAGCTTTCTTT. It encodes CASSPNLNTEAFF.

Only a few counts were recorded for this clone. V usage is TRBV29-1 and J usage is TRBJ1-3; D possibly corresponds to TRBD1 (6 bases). Trimming pared 7 bases from V and 0 bases from J, leaving 7 bases between. There are 12 residues in the CDR3. Germline CDR1 and CDR2: SQVTM and ANQGSEA. The DNA for the CDR3 is TGCAGCGCGGACAGCTCTGGAAACACCATATATTTT. It translates to CSADSSGNTIYF. The full variable domain, rest sourced from reference TRBV29-1 and TRBJ1-3, is SAVISQKPSRDICQRGTSLTIQCQVDSQVTMMFWYRQQPGQSLTLIATANQGSEATYESGFVIDKFPISRPNLTFSTLTVSNMSPEDSSIYLCSADSSGNTIYFGEGSWLTVV.

Only one count was recorded for this clone. The J gene is TRBJ2-2, the V gene TRBV3-1 (or the pseudogene TRBV3-2), with a tentative D call TRBD1 (6 bases). Trimming removed 2 bases from V and 0 bases from J, with 13 bases in between. Germline CDR1 is LGHDT and CDR2 is YNNKEL (reference sequence). This CDR3 has 17 residues. CDR3 sequence (DNA): TGTGCCAGCAGCCAATACCGGTGGACAGCGAACACCGGGGAGCTGTTTTTT. It yields the protein CASSQYRWTANTGELFF.

The chain carries TRBV10-3 and TRBJ2-4; D is perhaps TRBD1 (5 bases). This CDR3 spans 14 amino acids. In germline, CDR1 is ENHRY, CDR2 SYGVKD. The V gene lost 4 bases and the J gene lost 3 bases, with 10 bases spanning the gap. The CDR3 nucleotides are TGTGCCATCAGTGCAGGGTTAGGCAAAAACATTCAGTACTTC. Translated: CAISAGLGKNIQYF.

This clone was detected once. The rearrangement uses TRBV13 and TRBJ2-3, with D unclear. Trimming shortened V by 0 bases and J by 2 bases, and 3 bases separated the two germline ends. The CDR3 is 13 amino acids. The germline V gene has CDR1 PRHDT and CDR2 FYEKMQ (reference sequence). Here the CDR3 reads CASSLGVTDTQYF. The CDR3 DNA reads TGTGCCAGCAGCTTAGGGGTCACAGATACGCAGTATTTT.

The chain employs TRBV2 and TRBJ1-3; no definite D call. The CDR3 is 14 amino acids. The V and J ends lost 1 base and 0 bases respectively, with 4 bases between them. Looked up from germline, CDR1 is SNHLY and CDR2 is FYNNEI. The CDR3 reads CASSEGSSGNTIYF. The DNA for the CDR3 is TGTGCCAGCAGTGAAGGGAGCTCTGGAAACACCATATATTTT. The entire variable domain, with the rest obtained from reference TRBV2 and TRBJ1-3, is as follows: EPEVTQTPSHQVTQMGQEVILRCVPISNHLYFYWYRQILGQKVEFLVSFYNNEISEKSEIFDDQFSVERPDGSNFTLKIRSTKLEDSAMYFCASSEGSSGNTIYFGEGSWLTVV.

This chain connects TRBV5-4 to TRBJ2-3; possible D gene TRBD2, 5 bases. Trimming shortened V by 0 bases and J by 3 bases, and 23 bases separated the two germline ends. The germline CDR1 and CDR2 sequences are SGHNT and YYREEE (reference sequence). The CDR3 covers 19 residues. The CDR3 protein is CASSLDPTGSGGETDTQYF. The CDR3 nucleotides read TGTGCCAGCAGCTTGGACCCGACGGGGTCCGGAGGAGAAACAGATACGCAGTATTTT.

The chain recombines TRBV29-1 with TRBJ2-7; either TRBD1 or TRBD2 may supply D (6 bases each). CDR1 and CDR2 from the germline V gene are SQVTM and ANQGSEA. Trimming stripped 1 base from V and 2 bases from J, with 12 bases between. The length of the CDR3 is 14 residues. The CDR3: CSVEGGADAYEQYF. The CDR3 DNA reads as TGCAGCGTTGAAGGGGGGGCCGATGCCTACGAGCAGTACTTC.

V gene TRBV18 combines with J gene TRBJ2-7, with 8 bases identical to TRBD1. The CDR3 sequence is 15 residues long. Germline lookup yields CDR1 KGHSH and CDR2 LQKENI. V shed 7 bases and J 1 base; nucleotides not matched to a gene: 9. CDR3 region: CASWGGTGPSYEQYF. In DNA, the CDR3 is TGTGCCAGCTGGGGCGGGACAGGTCCTTCCTACGAGCAGTACTTC.

This clone has a handful of counts. The gene calls are TRBV15 and TRBJ2-5; D is ambiguous. Germline-derived CDR1 and CDR2 are LNHNV and YYDKDF (reference sequence). V was shortened by 0 bases and J by 5 bases, with 13 bases between the two germline ends. The CDR3 length is 15 residues. CDR3 sequence reads: CATSRDGAVWETQYF. CDR3 in DNA: TGTGCCACCAGCAGAGATGGAGCAGTCTGGGAGACCCAGTACTTC.

This clone was picked up a small number of times. The chain combines TRBV6-2 or TRBV6-3 with TRBJ1-1; perhaps TRBD1 as D (6 bases). V was shortened by 2 bases and J by 0 bases, with 7 bases between the two germline ends. CDR3 length: 14 amino acids. The germline V gene has CDR1 MNHEY and CDR2 SVGEGT. CDR3 nucleotides: TGTGCCAGCAGTTACGGGGGCATGAACACTGAAGCTTTCTTT. It is translated as CASSYGGMNTEAFF.

The rearrangement joins TRBV28 to TRBJ1-4, with TRBD1 identical over 12 bases. The CDR3 is 19 residues long. Germline CDR1 MDHEN, CDR2 SYDVKM. The V and J ends lost 5 bases and 6 bases, in that order; junction bases with no gene match: 16. The CDR3 nucleotides read TGTGCCAGCAGTCCGTCCCCCGGGACAGGGGGCGTTTGGTATGAAAAACTGTTTTTT. This encodes CASSPSPGTGGVWYEKLFF.

This clone was seen a handful of times. Here the CDR3 reads CASSSGTSGSRYEQYF. The CDR3 DNA sequence: TGTGCCAGCAGCTCCGGGACTAGCGGGAGTCGCTACGAGCAGTACTTC. The rearrangement joins TRBV5-4 to TRBJ2-7, with 14 bases identical to TRBD2. Germline CDR1 and CDR2: SGHNT and YYREEE (reference sequence). CDR3 size: 16 residues. V lost 3 bases to trimming and J lost 3 bases; unmatched junction nucleotides: 5.

As concerns this clone: One end of the junction is discordant with germline, which a read error may explain. The V call is TRBV27, the J call TRBJ2-7; TRBD2 might be the D (6 bases). The CDR3 has 13 amino acids. Germline values: CDR1 MNHEY, CDR2 SMNVEV (reference sequence). CDR3 DNA: TGTGCCAGCAATTCAGATCCGGGGAGGAGGCTCTTTTTC. Translated, it gives CASNSDPGRRLFF.

The chain links TRBV6-2 or TRBV6-3 to TRBJ1-1; the D gene is possibly TRBD1 (5 bases). Trimming removed 0 bases from V and 6 bases from J, with 11 bases in between. Germline V gene data show CDR1 as MNHEY and CDR2 as SVGEGT. The CDR3 has 14 residues. CDR3 in DNA: TGTGCCAGCAGTTACTCTGGGGGTGTCGCTGAAGCTTTCTTT. Translation gives CASSYSGGVAEAFF.

V is TRBV12-5 and J is TRBJ2-2; tentative D call: TRBD1 (5 bases). The germline V and J ends were trimmed by 0 bases and 2 bases, with 16 bases remaining between them. CDR1 LGHNT and CDR2 FRNRAP come from the germline V gene. The CDR3 spans 18 residues. The CDR3 reads CASGLVPLGQGNTGELFF. For the CDR3, the DNA is TGTGCTAGTGGTTTGGTACCTCTAGGGCAGGGTAACACCGGGGAGCTGTTTTTT.

CDR3 residues: CASSVTSGDYNEQFF. The CDR3, as DNA: TGTGCCAGCAGTGTGACTAGCGGGGATTACAATGAGCAGTTCTTC. The chain carries TRBV3-1 (or the pseudogene TRBV3-2) and TRBJ2-1; TRBD2 aligns across 11 bases. Germline V CDR1 and CDR2: LGHDT, YNNKEL (reference sequence). CDR3 length equals 15 residues. V lost 6 bases and J lost 4; bases outside the gene matches: 5.

This chain uses TRBV29-1 with TRBJ2-5, with 7 nucleotides matching TRBD2. The CDR3 extends over 13 amino acids. CDR1 and CDR2 from the germline V gene are SQVTM and ANQGSEA. The junction had 3 bases not matched to a gene; V was cut back by 4 bases and J by 1 base. The CDR3, as DNA: TGCAGCGTTGGGGGGAGGGGCCAAGAGACCCAGTACTTC. Residues: CSVGGRGQETQYF.

The gene calls are TRBV10-2 and TRBJ2-4; possibly TRBD2 for D (6 bases). Germline CDR1 is WSHSY and CDR2 is SAAADI. This CDR3 is 18 amino acids long. V dropped 2 bases and J dropped 0 bases, with 17 bases sitting between them. The CDR3 DNA sequence: TGCGCCAGCAGTGAGAGGGCCGGAGGGGCTAAAGCCAAAAACATTCAGTACTTC. Its protein is CASSERAGGAKAKNIQYF.

V and J are TRBV18 and TRBJ1-2; D may be TRBD1 (6 bases). With 0 bases removed from V and 8 bases from J, the gap between germline ends came to 19 bases. Looked up from germline, CDR1 is KGHSH and CDR2 is LQKENI. This CDR3 comprises 16 residues. DNA for the CDR3: TGTGCCAGCTCACCACCGGGAGCGCCAGGGGCGCAAGGCTACACCTTC. As protein: CASSPPGAPGAQGYTF.

The CDR3 here is CASSYSQVRDNEQFF. CDR3 nucleotide sequence: TGTGCCAGCAGTTACTCCCAGGTCCGGGACAATGAGCAGTTCTTC. The chain couples TRBV6-6 to TRBJ2-1; D gene uncertain. This CDR3 region has 15 residues. Germline V gives CDR1 MNHNY, CDR2 SVGAGI (reference sequence). Trimming shortened V by 0 bases and J by 5 bases, and 11 bases separated the two germline ends.

CDR3 in DNA: TGCAGCGTTGTGTCGAGTGCCTACGAGCAGTACTTC. Translation gives CSVVSSAYEQYF. This chain uses TRBV29-1 with TRBJ2-7; D not resolved. The V gene lost 4 bases and the J gene lost 2 bases, with 9 bases spanning the gap. The CDR3 loop spans 12 amino acids. CDR1 is SQVTM, CDR2 ANQGSEA, per germline.

V gene TRBV19 combines with J gene TRBJ1-5, with TRBD1 as a possible D gene (5 bases). The V end was cut by 3 bases, the J end by 11 bases, with 14 bases between. CDR3 length: 13 residues. Germline CDR1 and CDR2: LNHDA and SQIVND (reference sequence). The CDR3 region is CASSIGAKATQHF. CDR3 nucleotides: TGTGCCAGTAGTATCGGGGCCAAGGCCACCCAGCATTTT.

This chain connects TRBV27 to TRBJ2-7; 7 nucleotides line up with TRBD1. The CDR3 has 13 residues. The germline V gene encodes CDR1 MNHEY and CDR2 SMNVEV (reference sequence). J gave up 6 bases and V 7 bases, and 9 bases lay outside the gene matches. The CDR3 coding sequence is TGTGCCAGCAACCGACAGGGTGAGGGCGAGCAGTACTTC. It codes for CASNRQGEGEQYF.

V gene TRBV5-6 combines with J gene TRBJ1-5; TRBD1 agrees at 7 bases. The J segment lost 3 bases and the V segment lost 1 base, leaving 13 bases of the junction unmatched. Germline V gene sequence: CDR1 SGHDT, CDR2 YYEEEE. There are 18 residues in the CDR3. The CDR3 DNA is TGTGCCAGCAGCTTGATGGACCTGGGACAGCTTTTCAATCAGCCCCAGCATTTT. It codes for CASSLMDLGQLFNQPQHF.

The rearrangement joins TRBV4-1 to TRBJ2-1, with a tentative D call TRBD2 (6 bases). Germline V gene sequence: CDR1 MGHRA, CDR2 YSYEKL. The length of the CDR3 is 13 residues. V lost 4 bases to trimming and J lost 6 bases, with 10 bases between them. The CDR3 DNA follows: TGCGCCAGCAGCCTCGGGAGCCGCAATGAGCAGTTCTTC. Translating gives CASSLGSRNEQFF.